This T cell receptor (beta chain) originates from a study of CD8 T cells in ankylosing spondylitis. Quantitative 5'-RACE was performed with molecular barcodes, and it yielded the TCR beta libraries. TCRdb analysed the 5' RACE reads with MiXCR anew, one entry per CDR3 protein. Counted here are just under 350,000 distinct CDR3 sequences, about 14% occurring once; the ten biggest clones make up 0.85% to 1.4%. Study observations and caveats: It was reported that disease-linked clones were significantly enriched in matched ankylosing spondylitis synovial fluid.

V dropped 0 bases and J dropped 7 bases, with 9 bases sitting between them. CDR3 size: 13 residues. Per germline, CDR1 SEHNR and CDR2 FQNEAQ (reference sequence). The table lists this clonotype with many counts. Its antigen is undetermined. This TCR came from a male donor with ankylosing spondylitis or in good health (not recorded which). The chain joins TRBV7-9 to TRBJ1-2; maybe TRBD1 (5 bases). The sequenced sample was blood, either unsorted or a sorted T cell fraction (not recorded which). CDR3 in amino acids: CASSLAGERGYTF. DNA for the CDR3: TGTGCCAGCAGCTTAGCGGGGGAACGTGGCTACACCTTC.